This TCR beta chain was identified during a study of CD8+ T cells in alopecia areata. Background on the study: Those treated were given oral tofacitinib at 5 to 10 mg twice daily. Tofacitinib was given for 6 to 18 months, then stopped for 6 months. General study findings and limits: Scalp samples also yield sequences of resident alphabeta T cells from normal skin. Uncertainty remains about how baseline CD8+ expansion links to response, with one nonresponder.

In the case of this clone: Its antigen is currently unknown.

RNA, once extracted, was reverse transcribed into cDNA for use as the sequencing template. Some clones are missing from TCRdb's copy, which holds only in-frame ones; the method was immunoSEQ multiplex PCR. The repertoire holds over 250,000 clones, with 60% as singletons. Treatment defined: oral pan-JAK inhibitor, 5-10 mg twice daily. The sequences come from CD4+ T cells sorted from blood, collected at week 52, from a patient treated with tofacitinib. The origin of this receptor is a human donor with alopecia areata.

For the CDR3, the DNA is TGCAGCGTTGACAGGGCTTCAAGCACAGATACGCAGTATTTT. The encoded protein is CSVDRASSTDTQYF. The gene calls are TRBV29-1 and TRBJ2-3, with a weak D call TRBD1 (5 bases). V was clipped by 3 bases and J by 0 bases, with 10 bases between them. Germline V gives CDR1 SQVTM, CDR2 ANQGSEA. The CDR3 covers 14 residues.